Listed here are 27 T cell receptor beta chains from one sample, sequenced in a study of blood T cell repertoires in COVID-19. Some clones are missing from TCRdb's copy, which holds only in-frame ones; the method was immunoSEQ multiplex PCR. The data show roughly 150,000 clones, with about 85% seen just once and 13% held by the top ten. The source material was peripheral blood. These receptor sequences come from an older man who had recovered from COVID-19.

The chain uses TRBV5-5 and TRBJ2-1; 7 positions match TRBD1. Losses at the gene ends were 4 bases for V and 7 bases for J; bases not matched to a gene: 2. This CDR3 is 12 amino acids long. From germline, CDR1 is SGHKS and CDR2 YYEKEE (reference sequence). For the CDR3, the DNA is TGTGCCAGCAGCACACAGGGGAATGAGCAGTTCTTC. The encoded protein is CASSTQGNEQFF.

This clone was observed a few times. The genes are TRBV5-1 and TRBJ1-1; D call uncertain. CDR1 is SGHRS and CDR2 is YFSETQ in the germline V gene. Trimming pared 1 base from V and 2 bases from J, leaving 9 bases between. The CDR3 loop spans 14 amino acids. In DNA form, the CDR3 reads TGCGCCAGCAGCTTGTCCGGGTTCAACACTGAAGCTTTCTTT. Encoded protein: CASSLSGFNTEAFF.

V and J are TRBV27 and TRBJ2-5, with a tentative D call TRBD1 (5 bases). The CDR3 extends over 13 amino acids. The germline V and J ends were trimmed by 5 bases and 5 bases, with 12 bases remaining between them. Germline V lookup: CDR1 MNHEY, CDR2 SMNVEV (reference sequence). Written as DNA, the CDR3 is TGTGCCAGCAGTCCCAGGGTCTTGGAGACCCAGTACTTC. The encoded protein is CASSPRVLETQYF.

V is TRBV19 and J is TRBJ2-1; 9 nucleotides agree with TRBD1. Unmatched junction bases numbered 6, after V lost 7 bases and J lost 2 bases. The CDR3 covers 15 residues. The germline CDR1 and CDR2 sequences are LNHDA and SQIVND (reference sequence). The CDR3 sequence is CASTTGQGPYNEQFF. The CDR3 DNA reads as TGTGCCAGTACAACGGGACAGGGCCCCTACAATGAGCAGTTCTTC.

This chain connects TRBV30 to TRBJ2-1, with 10 bases lining up with TRBD2. The CDR3 consists of 16 residues. Losses at the gene ends were 2 bases for V and 3 bases for J; bases not matched to a gene: 7. The germline V gene has CDR1 GTSNPN and CDR2 SVGIG (reference sequence). CDR3 protein: CAWSILAGVGYNEQFF. CDR3 nucleotides: TGTGCCTGGAGTATTCTAGCGGGAGTGGGCTACAATGAGCAGTTCTTC.

The V gene is TRBV5-1, the J gene TRBJ2-3; 10 bases fit TRBD2. CDR3 length equals 16 residues. V dropped 3 bases and J dropped 4; count of bases not matched to a gene: 8. Germline CDR1 SGHRS, CDR2 YFSETQ. This chain's CDR3 is CASSYPSGSEADTQYF. The DNA for the CDR3 is TGCGCCAGCAGCTACCCTAGCGGGAGTGAAGCAGATACGCAGTATTTT.

The genes are TRBV25-1 and TRBJ2-7, with 9 nucleotides matching TRBD1. CDR3 size: 15 residues. J gave up 6 bases and V 2 bases, and 8 bases lay outside the gene matches. Looked up from germline, CDR1 is MGHDK and CDR2 is SYGVNS. The CDR3 here is CASSEGTGGYGEQYF. The CDR3 DNA sequence: TGTGCCAGCAGTGAAGGTACAGGGGGCTACGGCGAGCAGTACTTC.

Written as DNA, the CDR3 is TGTGCCAGTAGTCCCCGTCGACAGGGGTTCTATGGCTACACCTTC. Translated: CASSPRRQGFYGYTF. The chain recombines TRBV19 with TRBJ1-2; the match to TRBD1 covers 8 bases. This CDR3 has 15 residues. Per germline, CDR1 LNHDA and CDR2 SQIVND (reference sequence). V was pared by 5 bases and J by 4 bases, with 9 bases of the junction left unmatched.

This chain uses TRBV7-9 with TRBJ1-6, with D possibly matching TRBD1 (5 bases). The CDR3 is 16 amino acids. Trimming cost V 1 base and J 10 bases, with 17 bases left between them. Germline values: CDR1 SEHNR, CDR2 FQNEAQ (reference sequence). The CDR3, as DNA: TGTGCCAGCAGCTTAGTCGGTGGCGGGGCCAAATCACCCCTCCACTTT. Translating it yields CASSLVGGGAKSPLHF.

Note on this clone: The sample contains more than one DNA sequence encoding this CDR3. This chain joins TRBV6-5 and TRBJ2-7; weak D call: TRBD2 (5 bases). CDR1 is MNHEY and CDR2 is SVGAGI in the germline V gene. The CDR3 sequence is 15 residues long. Trimming stripped 0 bases from V and 0 bases from J, with 9 bases between. CDR3 in DNA: TGTGCCAGCAGTTACTCGAGCAGCGGCTCCTACGAGCAGTACTTC. It codes for CASSYSSSGSYEQYF.

This clone was detected only a few times. The genes are TRBV27 and TRBJ1-5; the D gene is possibly TRBD1 (5 bases). Trimming took off 8 bases at V and 7 bases at J, with 12 bases between the two ends. The CDR3 consists of 12 residues. CDR1 and CDR2 (germline): MNHEY, SMNVEV (reference sequence). This chain's CDR3 is CASSQGGQPQHF. CDR3 nucleotides: TGTGCCAGCTCTCAGGGCGGCCAGCCCCAGCATTTT.

V is TRBV9 and J is TRBJ2-1; 9 bases match TRBD2. The CDR3 is 15 amino acids. From germline, CDR1 is SGDLS and CDR2 YYNGEE. V lost 0 bases to trimming and J lost 10 bases; unmatched junction nucleotides: 8. The CDR3 region is CASSVAAGGVREQFF. The CDR3 DNA follows: TGTGCCAGCAGCGTAGCAGCGGGAGGAGTCAGGGAGCAGTTCTTC.

The rearrangement links TRBV18 to TRBJ2-5; 7 nucleotides line up with TRBD1. J was trimmed by 1 base and V by 3 bases; bases with no gene match: 5. The CDR3 has 15 residues. Germline-derived CDR1 and CDR2 are KGHSH and LQKENI. As DNA, the CDR3 is TGTGCCAGCTCACCCTCCCCAGGGGGCCAAGAGACCCAGTACTTC. Translating gives CASSPSPGGQETQYF.

The chain carries TRBV5-1 and TRBJ2-1; 9 positions agree with TRBD2. Germline CDR1 is SGHRS and CDR2 is YFSETQ. V was pared by 0 bases and J by 0 bases, with 4 bases of the junction left unmatched. The CDR3 covers 17 residues. The CDR3 coding sequence is TGCGCCAGCAGCTTGGGGATTAGCGGGAGCTCCTACAATGAGCAGTTCTTC. This encodes CASSLGISGSSYNEQFF.

The V gene is TRBV18, the J gene TRBJ2-4; TRBD1 might be the D (6 bases). Germline V gene sequence: CDR1 KGHSH, CDR2 LQKENI. V was cut by 3 bases and J by 7 bases, with 16 bases left in between. The CDR3 extends over 15 amino acids. As DNA, the CDR3 is TGTGCCAGCTCACCCAGGTTGAGGGACATGAACATTCAGTACTTC. This encodes CASSPRLRDMNIQYF.

This chain uses TRBV7-2 with TRBJ2-5; tentatively, D is TRBD2 (5 bases). This CDR3 contains 16 residues. Germline V gives CDR1 SGHTA, CDR2 FQGNSA. Trimming pared 2 bases from V and 1 base from J, leaving 14 bases between. The CDR3 region has the DNA TGTGCCAGCAGCTTAACCGGGGATTTGGCCCAAGAGACCCAGTACTTC. Amino acids: CASSLTGDLAQETQYF.

The DNA for the CDR3 is TGTGCCAGCAGCAGGGGGCAATACGAGCAGTACTTC. This encodes CASSRGQYEQYF. The chain has TRBV13 and TRBJ2-7; 7 bases align to TRBD1. The J segment lost 4 bases and the V segment lost 5 bases, leaving 2 bases of the junction unmatched. Looked up from germline, CDR1 is PRHDT and CDR2 is FYEKMQ (reference sequence). The CDR3 runs 12 residues.

The chain employs TRBV7-3 and TRBJ2-1, with 8 nucleotides matching TRBD2. Trimming cost V 5 bases and J 7 bases; bases outside gene matches: 10. Germline loops: CDR1 SGHTA, CDR2 FQGTGA. The CDR3 has 15 amino acids. This CDR3 reads CASSPGGTGGNEQFF. The CDR3 DNA is TGTGCCAGCAGCCCGGGGGGGACGGGAGGTAATGAGCAGTTCTTC.

The chain employs TRBV6-5 and TRBJ2-3, with a weak D call TRBD2 (6 bases). This CDR3 has 14 amino acids. Trimming removed 5 bases at V and 2 bases at J, with 11 bases between. CDR1 and CDR2 (germline): MNHEY, SVGAGI. The CDR3 reads CASSLRLVTDTQYF. The CDR3 DNA reads as TGTGCCAGCAGTCTTAGACTAGTCACAGATACGCAGTATTTT.

The chain is built from TRBV5-1 and TRBJ1-1; tentatively, D is TRBD1 (6 bases). V shed 0 bases and J shed 4 bases, with 13 bases lying between them. The CDR3 extends over 15 amino acids. Germline CDR1 is SGHRS and CDR2 is YFSETQ. The CDR3 protein is CASSLGDGGPTEAFF. CDR3 sequence (DNA): TGCGCCAGCAGCTTGGGGGATGGGGGCCCCACTGAAGCTTTCTTT.

In its sample, this clone was seen once. The CDR3 sequence: CASSQDARDQPQHF. DNA of the CDR3: TGCGCCAGCAGCCAAGACGCTCGGGATCAGCCCCAGCATTTT. V and J are TRBV4-3 and TRBJ1-5; D not resolved. The length of the CDR3 is 14 residues. Germline assignment: CDR1 LGHNA and CDR2 YSLEER. Trimming removed 0 bases from V and 5 bases from J, with 8 bases in between.

J is TRBJ2-7 and V is TRBV7-9; 8 positions match TRBD2. The CDR3 consists of 14 residues. V was pared by 3 bases and J by 3 bases, with 4 bases of the junction left unmatched. The germline V gene has CDR1 SEHNR and CDR2 FQNEAQ (reference sequence). In nucleotides, the CDR3 is TGTGCCAGCAGCTTCCGGACTAGCAGCTACGAGCAGTACTTC. Its protein product is CASSFRTSSYEQYF.

The count of this clone is one. V is TRBV5-1 and J is TRBJ2-1; 7 nucleotides line up with TRBD1. The CDR3 is 14 amino acids. Trimming at V came to 4 bases and at J to 5 bases, leaving 6 bases not matched to a gene. Germline assignment: CDR1 SGHRS and CDR2 YFSETQ. This CDR3 is CASSDRELHNEQFF. CDR3 in DNA: TGCGCCAGCAGCGACAGGGAACTCCACAATGAGCAGTTCTTC.

The count of this clone is one. V is TRBV6-5 and J is TRBJ2-3; 9 bases fit TRBD2. V trimming: 2 bases; J trimming: 2 bases; junction bases outside the gene matches: 2. The CDR3 has 15 residues. Germline V gene sequence: CDR1 MNHEY, CDR2 SVGAGI. CDR3 protein: CASSYGLALTDTQYF. The CDR3 DNA reads as TGTGCCAGCAGTTACGGACTAGCGCTCACAGATACGCAGTATTTT.

This clone was observed once. J is TRBJ2-1 and V is TRBV20-1; 7 nucleotides agree with TRBD2. The CDR3 spans 14 residues. Germline V lookup: CDR1 DFQATT, CDR2 SNEGSKA (reference sequence). J was trimmed by 4 bases and V by 3 bases; bases with no gene match: 6. The CDR3 region has the DNA TGCAGTGCTAGTTCTCCGGGAGGATACAATGAGCAGTTCTTC. Amino acids: CSASSPGGYNEQFF.

V and J are TRBV5-4 and TRBJ2-7, with TRBD2 matching 12 bases. The germline V gene has CDR1 SGHNT and CDR2 YYREEE (reference sequence). This CDR3 contains 17 residues. After removal of 1 base from V and 0 bases from J, the junction contained 5 bases not matched to a gene. The CDR3 nucleotides read TGTGCCAGCAGCTTGAGACTAGCGGGAGAAGGCTCCTACGAGCAGTACTTC. Translation gives CASSLRLAGEGSYEQYF.

Here the CDR3 reads CASSSQNVAGNTIYF. CDR3 DNA: TGTGCCAGTAGCTCGCAGAATGTGGCAGGAAACACCATATATTTT. The V and J genes are TRBV19 and TRBJ1-3; D not resolved. Germline V gene sequence: CDR1 LNHDA, CDR2 SQIVND (reference sequence). V was trimmed by 6 bases and J by 4 bases, leaving 16 bases between them. The CDR3 sequence is 15 residues long.